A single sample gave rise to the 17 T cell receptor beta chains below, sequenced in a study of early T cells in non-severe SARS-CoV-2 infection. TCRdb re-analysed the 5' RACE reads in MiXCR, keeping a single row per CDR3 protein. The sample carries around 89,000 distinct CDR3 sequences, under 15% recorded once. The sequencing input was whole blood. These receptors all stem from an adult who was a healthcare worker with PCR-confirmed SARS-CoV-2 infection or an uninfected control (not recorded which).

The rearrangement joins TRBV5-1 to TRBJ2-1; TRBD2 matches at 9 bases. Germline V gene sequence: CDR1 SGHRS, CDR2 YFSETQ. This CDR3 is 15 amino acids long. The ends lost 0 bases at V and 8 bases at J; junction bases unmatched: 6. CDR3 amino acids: CASSLVVAGEDEQFF. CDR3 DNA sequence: TGCGCCAGCAGCTTGGTGGTAGCGGGGGAAGATGAGCAGTTCTTC.

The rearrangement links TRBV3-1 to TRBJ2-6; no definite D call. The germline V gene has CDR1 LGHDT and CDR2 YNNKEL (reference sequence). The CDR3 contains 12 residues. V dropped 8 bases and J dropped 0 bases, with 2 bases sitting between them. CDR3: CASCSGANVLTF. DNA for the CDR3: TGTGCCAGCTGCTCTGGGGCCAACGTCCTGACTTTC.

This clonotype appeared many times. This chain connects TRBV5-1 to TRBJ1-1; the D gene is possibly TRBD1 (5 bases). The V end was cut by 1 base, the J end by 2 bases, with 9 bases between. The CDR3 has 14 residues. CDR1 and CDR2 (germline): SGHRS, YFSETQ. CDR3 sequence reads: CASSLLTVNTEAFF. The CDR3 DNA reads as TGCGCCAGCAGCTTGCTGACAGTTAACACTGAAGCTTTCTTT. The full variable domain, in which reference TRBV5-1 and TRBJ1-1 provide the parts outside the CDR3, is KAGVTQTPRYLIKTRGQQVTLSCSPISGHRSVSWYQQTPGQGLQFLFEYFSETQRNKGNFPGRFSGRQFSNSRSEMNVSTLELGDSALYLCASSLLTVNTEAFFGQGTRLTVV.

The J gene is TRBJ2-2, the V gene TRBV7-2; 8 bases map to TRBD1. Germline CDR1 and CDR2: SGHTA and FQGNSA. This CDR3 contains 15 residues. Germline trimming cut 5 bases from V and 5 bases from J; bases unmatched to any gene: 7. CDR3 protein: CASSLRTGQTGELFF. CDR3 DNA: TGTGCCAGCAGCCTCCGGACAGGGCAGACCGGGGAGCTGTTTTTT.

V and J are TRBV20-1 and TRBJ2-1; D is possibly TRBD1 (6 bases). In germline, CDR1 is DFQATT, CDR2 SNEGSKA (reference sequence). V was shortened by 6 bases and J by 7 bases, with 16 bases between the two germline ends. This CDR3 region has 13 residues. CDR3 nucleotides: TGCAGTGCCCCCTCTGGGACAAGGAATGAGCAGTTCTTC. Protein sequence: CSAPSGTRNEQFF.

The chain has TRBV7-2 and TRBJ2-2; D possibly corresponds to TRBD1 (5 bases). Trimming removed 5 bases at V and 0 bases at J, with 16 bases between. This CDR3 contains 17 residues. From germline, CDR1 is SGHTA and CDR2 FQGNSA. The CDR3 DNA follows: TGTGCCAGCAGCGTCGCCAGGGCTCTAGCGAACACCGGGGAGCTGTTTTTT. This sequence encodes CASSVARALANTGELFF.

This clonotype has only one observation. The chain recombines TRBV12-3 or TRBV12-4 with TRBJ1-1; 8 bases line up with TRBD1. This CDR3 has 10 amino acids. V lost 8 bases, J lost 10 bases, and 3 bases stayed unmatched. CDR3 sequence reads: CASAGGRAFF. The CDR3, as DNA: TGTGCCAGCGCAGGGGGCAGAGCTTTCTTT.

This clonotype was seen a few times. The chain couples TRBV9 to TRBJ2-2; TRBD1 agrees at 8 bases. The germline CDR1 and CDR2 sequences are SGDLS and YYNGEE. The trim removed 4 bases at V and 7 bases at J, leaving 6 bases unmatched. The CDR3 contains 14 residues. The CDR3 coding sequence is TGTGCCAGCAGCATGGACAGGGATTACGGGGAGCTGTTTTTT. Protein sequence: CASSMDRDYGELFF.

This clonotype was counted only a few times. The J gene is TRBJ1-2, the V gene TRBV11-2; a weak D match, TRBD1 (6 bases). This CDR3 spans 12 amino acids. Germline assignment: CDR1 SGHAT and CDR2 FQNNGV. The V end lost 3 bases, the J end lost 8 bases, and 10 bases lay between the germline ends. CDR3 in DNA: TGTGCCAGCAGCTTGGGGACAACAGGCTACACCTTC. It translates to CASSLGTTGYTF.

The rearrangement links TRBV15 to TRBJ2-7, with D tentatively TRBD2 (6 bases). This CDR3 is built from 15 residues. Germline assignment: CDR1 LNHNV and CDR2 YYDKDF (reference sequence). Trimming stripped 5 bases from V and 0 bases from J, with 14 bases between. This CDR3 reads CATSYGGLSSYEQYV. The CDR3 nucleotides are TGTGCCACCAGCTATGGGGGGTTGAGCTCCTACGAGCAGTACGTC.

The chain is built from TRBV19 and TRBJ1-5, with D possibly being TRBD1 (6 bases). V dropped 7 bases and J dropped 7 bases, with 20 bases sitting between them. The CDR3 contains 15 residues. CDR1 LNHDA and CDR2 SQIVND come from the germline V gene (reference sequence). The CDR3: CASTSKGGFGQPQHF. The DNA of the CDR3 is TGTGCCAGTACCTCGAAGGGGGGGTTTGGACAGCCCCAGCATTTT. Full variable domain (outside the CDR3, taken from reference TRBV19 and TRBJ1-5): DGGITQSPKYLFRKEGQNVTLSCEQNLNHDAMYWYRQDPGQGLRLIYYSQIVNDFQKGDIAEGYSVSREKKESFPLTVTSAQKNPTAFYLCASTSKGGFGQPQHFGDGTRLSIL.

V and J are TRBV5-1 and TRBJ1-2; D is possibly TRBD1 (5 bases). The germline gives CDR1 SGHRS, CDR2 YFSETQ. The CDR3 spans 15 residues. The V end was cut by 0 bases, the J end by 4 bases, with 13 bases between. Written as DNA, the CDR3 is TGCGCCAGCAGCTTGGGGCAGGGAAGTGGCTATGGCTACACCTTC. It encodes CASSLGQGSGYGYTF.

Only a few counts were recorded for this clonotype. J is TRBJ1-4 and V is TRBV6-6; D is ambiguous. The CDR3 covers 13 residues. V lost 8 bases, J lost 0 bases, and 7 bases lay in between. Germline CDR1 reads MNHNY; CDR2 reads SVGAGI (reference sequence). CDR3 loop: CASARTTNEKLFF. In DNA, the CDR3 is TGTGCCAGCGCACGGACAACTAATGAAAAACTGTTTTTT.

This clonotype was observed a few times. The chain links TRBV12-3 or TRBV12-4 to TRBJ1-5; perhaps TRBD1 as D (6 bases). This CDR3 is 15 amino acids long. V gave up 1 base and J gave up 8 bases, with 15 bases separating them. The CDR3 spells CASSLDPGASEPQHF. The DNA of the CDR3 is TGTGCCAGCAGTTTAGATCCAGGGGCCTCAGAGCCCCAGCATTTT.

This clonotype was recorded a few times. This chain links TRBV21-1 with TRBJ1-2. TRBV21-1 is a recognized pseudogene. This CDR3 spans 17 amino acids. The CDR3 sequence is CASSPYGGPTFGHGYTF. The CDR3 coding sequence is TGTGCCAGCAGCCCATATGGAGGCCCAACCTTTGGGCATGGCTACACCTTC.

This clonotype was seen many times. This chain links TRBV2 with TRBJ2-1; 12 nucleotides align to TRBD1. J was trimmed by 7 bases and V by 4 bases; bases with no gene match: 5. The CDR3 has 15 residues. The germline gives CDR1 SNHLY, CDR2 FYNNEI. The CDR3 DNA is TGTGCCAGCAGTGCCGGGACAGGGGGCAAGAATGAGCAGTTCTTC. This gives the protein CASSAGTGGKNEQFF.

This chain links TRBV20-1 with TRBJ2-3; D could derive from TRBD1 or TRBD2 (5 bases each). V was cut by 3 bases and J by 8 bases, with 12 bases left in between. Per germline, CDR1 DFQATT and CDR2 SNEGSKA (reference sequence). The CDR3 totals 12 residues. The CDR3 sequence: CSARTGGGTQYF. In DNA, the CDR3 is TGCAGTGCTAGGACGGGTGGGGGTACGCAGTATTTT.